Listed below are T cell receptor beta chains from one sample, sequenced in a study of Graves' ophthalmopathy and Graves' hyperthyroidism. A single record per CDR3 protein comes from TCRdb applying MiXCR to the multiplex PCR reads. Of about 620,000 distinct CDR3 sequences listed, about 20% are singletons. What was sequenced was peripheral blood. The receptors come from a woman younger than 30 with stable Graves' hyperthyroidism. Some clones in this sample may be carry-over from other donors' samples. Both conserved end residues are part of each CDR3. A D gene is named only where the DNA matches it firmly. Clone size, where shown, is once, few, many, or a class for clones that have expanded.

>TRBJ2-7|-|TRBV12-3/TRBV12-4|-
TGTGCCAGCAGTCCGGACGGTGGGGGCGAGCAGTACTTC
CASSPDGGGEQYF
>TRBJ1-3|TRBD1|TRBV6-1|-
TGTGCCAGCAGGACAGGGACGGACACCATATATTTT
CASRTGTDTIYF
>TRBJ2-2|TRBD2|TRBV11-2|-
TGTGCCAGCAGCCCGGGACTAGCCCCGAACACCGGGGAGCTGTTTTTT
CASSPGLAPNTGELFF
>TRBJ1-2|TRBD1|TRBV6-5|-
TGTGCCAGCAGTTACCGGACAGGGGTCGGCCATGGCTACACCTTC
CASSYRTGVGHGYTF
>TRBJ1-1|-|TRBV20-1|many
TGCAGTGCTACCTCCCCTCGGGGGCCGGGGGTTGAAGCTTTCTTT
CSATSPRGPGVEAFF
>TRBJ1-3|-|TRBV27|many
TGTGCCAGCAGTGCCACAGGGACTGGAAACACCATATATTTT
CASSATGTGNTIYF
>TRBJ1-3|-|TRBV10-3|many
TGTGCCATCAGCGATACCGTCGGCTCTGGAAACACCATATATTTT
CAISDTVGSGNTIYF
>TRBJ1-1|-|TRBV19|few
TGTGCCAGCGGACAGCTTGAAGCTTTCTTT
CASGQLEAFF
>TRBJ2-2|-|TRBV12-3/TRBV12-4|many
TGTGCCAGCAGTACAAGGACAGACGACACCGGGGAGCTGTTTTTT
CASSTRTDDTGELFF
>TRBJ2-2|-|TRBV11-2|many
TGTGCCAGCAGCTTAGATGTCGGGGAGCTGTTTTTT
CASSLDVGELFF
>TRBJ2-4|-|TRBV7-2|few
TGTGCCAGCAGCGGGAGGGGGAGCAAAAACATTCAGTACTTC
CASSGRGSKNIQYF
>TRBJ1-2|-|TRBV28|many
TGTGCCAGCAGTTCCCCCCCAGGGATAGGGGCGTATGGCTACACCTTC
CASSSPPGIGAYGYTF
>TRBJ2-5|TRBD1|TRBV20-1|many
TGCAGTGCTAGTGGCGCAGGGGGCAGGCCAGAGACCCAGTACTTC
CSASGAGGRPETQYF
>TRBJ1-5|-|TRBV11-2|many
TGTGCCAGCAGTCTGGACGGAAATCAGCCCCAGCATTTT
CASSLDGNQPQHF
>TRBJ2-7|-|TRBV29-1|many
TGCAGCGCAGAGGGGAAGGGAACCTACGAGCAGTACTTC
CSAEGKGTYEQYF
>TRBJ2-4|TRBD2|TRBV6-1|few
TGTGCCACCGCCGGGACTAGCGAGCGGTCGGCTAAGTACTTC
CATAGTSERSAKYF
>TRBJ2-3|TRBD1|TRBV10-3|-
TGTGCCATCAGGAGACGGGACAGCTCAGATACGCAGTATTTT
CAIRRRDSSDTQYF
>TRBJ1-2|-|TRBV10-3|-
TGTGCCATCAGTGACCCAGGGAATCCCCTGGGTGGCTACACCTTC
CAISDPGNPLGGYTF
>TRBJ2-7|-|TRBV6-1|many
TGTGCCAGCAGTGAACAGATAGCCTACGAGCAGTACTTC
CASSEQIAYEQYF
>TRBJ1-3|TRBD1|TRBV11-2|-
TGTGCCAGCAGCTCACCGGGACAGGGGGCTCGAAACACCATATATTTT
CASSSPGQGARNTIYF
>TRBJ2-5|TRBD2|TRBV29-1|many
TGCAGCGTTGAAGAGGGACTAGCGGGAGTGGAGACCCAGTACTTC
CSVEEGLAGVETQYF
>TRBJ1-6|TRBD1|TRBV4-1|many
TGCGCCAGCAGCCCCTTAAGACAGGGTAATTCACCCCTCCACTTT
CASSPLRQGNSPLHF
>TRBJ2-7|TRBD1|TRBV27|many
TGTGCCAGCAGTTCCGAGACAGGGAGCGACGAGCAGTACTTC
CASSSETGSDEQYF
>TRBJ1-2|TRBD1|TRBV5-1|many
TGCGCCAGCAGCTCGGTGGGGGACAGGGGAAGCGGCTACACCTTC
CASSSVGDRGSGYTF
>TRBJ2-5|-|TRBV4-1|many
TGCGCCAGCAGCCACCCGACCGACGAGACCCAGTACTTC
CASSHPTDETQYF
>TRBJ1-2|TRBD1|TRBV11-2|many
TGTGCCAGCAGCCGTCCTGAGGGGGCTCGTGGCTACACCTTC
CASSRPEGARGYTF
>TRBJ1-2|TRBD1|TRBV6-2/TRBV6-3|-
TGTGCCAGCAGTAACCAGGAACAGGGGGCGTCGGTTGGCTACACCTTC
CASSNQEQGASVGYTF
>TRBJ2-5|-|TRBV28|medium-sized
TGTGCCAGCGAAACTGGGAAAGAGACCCAGTACTTC
CASETGKETQYF
>TRBJ2-5|-|TRBV7-2|many
TGTGCCAGCACTACAAGCAGGGTTCAAGAGACCCAGTACTTC
CASTTSRVQETQYF
>TRBJ1-5|-|TRBV19|-
TGTGCCAGTAGTATCAGCACTTTGAGCAATCAGCCCCAGCATTTT
CASSISTLSNQPQHF
>TRBJ1-5|-|TRBV11-2|many
TGTGCCAGCAGTTTATCAGGGGGCAATCAGCCCCAGCATTTT
CASSLSGGNQPQHF
>TRBJ2-7|-|TRBV29-1|many
TGCAGCGTTATTTCAGGCACGTACGAGCAGTACTTC
CSVISGTYEQYF
>TRBJ1-1|-|TRBV25-1|many
TGTACCAGCATTTCTAACCCCCCGGGGCGTCACACTGAAGCTTTCTTT
CTSISNPPGRHTEAFF
>TRBJ2-7|-|TRBV20-1|many
TGCAGTGCTACTTATCGGGGGAGAAGCTCCTACGAGCAGTACTTC
CSATYRGRSSYEQYF
>TRBJ1-1|-|TRBV6-5|medium-sized
TGTGCCAGCAAGAAAGGCACTGAAGCTTTCTTT
CASKKGTEAFF
>TRBJ1-5|-|TRBV7-9|many
TGTGCCAGCAGCTTATCCATTGGCAATCAGCCCCAGCATTTT
CASSLSIGNQPQHF
>TRBJ1-6|TRBD1|TRBV27|many
TGTGCCAGCAGTTTGACAGGGCTGAATTCACCCCTCCACTTT
CASSLTGLNSPLHF
>TRBJ2-5|-|TRBV5-5|-
TGTGCCAGCAGCTTGGCTCAGGCCGCCGCGACCCAGTACTTC
CASSLAQAAATQYF
>TRBJ1-1|TRBD1|TRBV6-4|many
TGTGCCAGCAACAAACTCTGGGACAGGGTTGGATCGGCTGAAGCTTTCTTT
CASNKLWDRVGSAEAFF